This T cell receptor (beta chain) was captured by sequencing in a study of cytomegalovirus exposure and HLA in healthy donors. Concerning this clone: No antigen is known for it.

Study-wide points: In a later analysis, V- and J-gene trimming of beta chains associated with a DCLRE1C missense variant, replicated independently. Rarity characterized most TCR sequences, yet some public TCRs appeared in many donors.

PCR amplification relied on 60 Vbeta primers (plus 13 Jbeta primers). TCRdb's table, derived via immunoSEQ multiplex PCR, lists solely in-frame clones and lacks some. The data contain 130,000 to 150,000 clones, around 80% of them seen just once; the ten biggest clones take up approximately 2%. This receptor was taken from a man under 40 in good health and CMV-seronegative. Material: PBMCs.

CDR3 nucleotides: TGCGCCACCTTGACTAGCGGAACCTACGAGCAGTACTTC. Its protein product is CATLTSGTYEQYF. The chain carries TRBV10-1 and TRBJ2-7; 9 positions agree with TRBD2. The V gene end was trimmed by 10 bases and the J gene end by 2 bases; junction bases not matched to a gene: 6. The CDR3 totals 13 residues. Germline V gene data show CDR1 as WNHNN and CDR2 as SYGVQD (reference sequence).